This TCR beta chain originates from a study of Tregs in tolerant kidney transplant recipients. Whole-study findings and limits: Biological reproducibility was not directly addressed, but technical replication error appeared minimal. Tregs expanded with activated donor B cells seemed most donor-specific.

As for this clone: Its antigen remains unknown.

TCRdb's table, derived via immunoSEQ multiplex PCR, lists solely in-frame clones and lacks some. This sample has about 46,000 clones, with about 90% found just once. Unstimulated regulatory T cells (CD4+CD25+CD127-), CD4+CD25- non-regulatory cells, CD4 and CD8 cells were FACS-sorted from thawed PBMCs. Before regulatory T cell sorting, thawed PBMCs rested overnight at 37°C in approximately 200 IU/ml IL-2. There are 11 residues in the CDR3. Germline V lookup: CDR1 DFQATT, CDR2 SNEGSKA (reference sequence). V lost 3 bases to trimming and J lost 2 bases, with 5 bases between them. The sequencing sample was made of Tregs from blood. This chain uses TRBV20-1 with TRBJ2-7; D gene uncertain. The receptor was derived from a human donor in good health. This CDR3 is CSASGPYEQYF. The DNA of the CDR3 is TGCAGTGCTAGTGGGCCCTACGAGCAGTACTTC.